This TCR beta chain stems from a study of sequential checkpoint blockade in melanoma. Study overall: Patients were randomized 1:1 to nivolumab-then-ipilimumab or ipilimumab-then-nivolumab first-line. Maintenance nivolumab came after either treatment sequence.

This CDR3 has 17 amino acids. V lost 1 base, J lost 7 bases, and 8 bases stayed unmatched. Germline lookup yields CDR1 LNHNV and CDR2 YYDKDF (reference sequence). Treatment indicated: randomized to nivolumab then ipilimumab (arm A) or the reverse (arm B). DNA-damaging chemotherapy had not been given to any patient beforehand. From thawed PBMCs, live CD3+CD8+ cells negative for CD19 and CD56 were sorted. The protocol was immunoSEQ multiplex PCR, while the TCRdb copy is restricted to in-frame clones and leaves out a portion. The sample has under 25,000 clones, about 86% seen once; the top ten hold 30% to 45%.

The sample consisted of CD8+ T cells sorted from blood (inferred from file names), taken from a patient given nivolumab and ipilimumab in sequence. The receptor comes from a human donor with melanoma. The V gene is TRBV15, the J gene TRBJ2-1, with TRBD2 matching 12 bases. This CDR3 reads CATSRGVTSGRGNEQFF. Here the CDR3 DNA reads TGTGCCACCAGCAGAGGGGTGACTAGCGGGAGAGGTAATGAGCAGTTCTTC.